The clone carrying this T cell receptor (beta chain) was counted only a few times. Its antigen remains unknown. Profiling relied on immunoSEQ multiplex PCR, and the TCRdb table lists in-frame clones only, not all of them. Among tens of thousands of clones, 82% were seen once, and the ten largest hold 1.6%. This entry belongs to a study of PD-L1 blockade in urothelial cancer. Study overall: Samples of blood were analyzed 3 weeks (second dose) and 6 weeks after treatment start.

Study-wide findings and caveats: Durable benefit accompanied greater 3-week expansion of tumor-associated blood clones.

Time point denoted: peripheral blood 6 weeks after treatment start. The source was PBMCs, collected around atezolizumab (anti-PD-L1) treatment. This clonotype was obtained from a man aged 70 or older with urothelial cancer.

The CDR3 spells CASSRIDRGKGNEQFF. The CDR3 nucleotides are TGTGCCAGCAGCCGGATCGACAGGGGTAAGGGCAATGAGCAGTTCTTC. V usage is TRBV5-4 and J usage is TRBJ2-1; 8 nucleotides align to TRBD1. Germline V gene data show CDR1 as SGHNT and CDR2 as YYREEE (reference sequence). The trim removed 4 bases at V and 6 bases at J, leaving 12 bases unmatched. The CDR3 length is 16 residues. Looking up the rest from reference TRBV5-4 and TRBJ2-1 gives the full variable domain: ETGVTQSPTHLIKTRGQQVTLRCSSQSGHNTVSWYQQALGQGPQFIFQYYREEENGRGNFPPRFSGLQFPNYSSELNVNALELDDSALYLCASSRIDRGKGNEQFFGPGTRLTVL.